Following are 13 T cell receptor beta chains from one sample sequenced in a study of STAT5B mutations in CD4+ large granular lymphocyte leukemia (dated by TCRdb to between 2021 and 2022). Receptors were amplified or captured by the immunoSEQ multiplex PCR assay. The source is immuneACCESS, and TCRdb retained only in-frame sequences with V and J called. Part of the clones is not carried over; for the studies checked, unresolved V genes explain less than half of this, and the remainder is unexplained. The sample yields 30,000 or so clones; roughly nine tenths were counted once. The top ten clonotypes cover 0.41% of the sample. Sequencing used CD4+ T cells from blood buffy coats. Every receptor here comes from a human donor in good health.

The rearrangement links TRBV5-1 to TRBJ2-2, with a weak D call TRBD1 (6 bases). The CDR3 contains 14 residues. Germline loops: CDR1 SGHRS, CDR2 YFSETQ. The germline V and J ends were trimmed by 4 bases and 1 base, with 8 bases remaining between them. The CDR3 region has the DNA TGCGCCAGCAGCCCGGGACAGAACACCGGGGAGCTGTTTTTT. Its protein product is CASSPGQNTGELFF.

This clone is a singleton in its sample. This rearrangement joins TRBV7-8 to TRBJ2-5; D gene unclear. The germline V gene encodes CDR1 SGHVS and CDR2 FQNEAQ. V was clipped by 4 bases and J by 2 bases, with 2 bases between them. The CDR3 runs 11 residues. CDR3 sequence reads: CASSYQETQYF. DNA of the CDR3: TGTGCCAGCAGCTATCAAGAGACCCAGTACTTC. Based on the CDR3 plus reference TRBV7-8 and TRBJ2-5, the full variable domain is GAGVSQSPRYKVAKRGQDVALRCDPISGHVSLFWYQQALGQGPEFLTYFQNEAQLDKSGLPSDRFFAERPEGSVSTLKIQRTQQEDSAVYLCASSYQETQYFGPGTRLLVL.

J is TRBJ1-4 and V is TRBV6-1; D is possibly TRBD1 (5 bases). The CDR3 is 14 residues long. The V end lost 5 bases, the J end lost 7 bases, and 14 bases lay between the germline ends. Germline assignment: CDR1 MNHNS and CDR2 SASEGT. The DNA of the CDR3 is TGTGCCAGCAGTACGCGGGGGACCTCTGAAAAACTGTTTTTT. Translated, it gives CASSTRGTSEKLFF.

V is TRBV6-7 and J is TRBJ2-4, with D tentatively TRBD2 (6 bases). TRBV6-7 is an ORF, and what it does is uncertain. This CDR3 contains 15 residues. V was clipped by 8 bases and J by 7 bases, with 21 bases between them. The CDR3 spells CASGTRGLRGNIQYF. The DNA of the CDR3 is TGTGCCAGCGGAACACGGGGGTTGAGAGGCAACATTCAGTACTTC.

The chain has TRBV19 and TRBJ1-5, with D uncertain. The CDR3 covers 15 residues. The germline V gene has CDR1 LNHDA and CDR2 SQIVND (reference sequence). The germline V and J ends were trimmed by 1 base and 5 bases, with 12 bases remaining between them. DNA of the CDR3: TGTGCCAGTAGTATAGTTTCAGACGGGTATCAGCCCCAGCATTTT. Its translation: CASSIVSDGYQPQHF.

This chain uses TRBV10-3 with TRBJ1-1, with 10 positions matching TRBD1. The CDR3 runs 18 residues. The J segment lost 2 bases and the V segment lost 3 bases, leaving 12 bases of the junction unmatched. Germline V gene data show CDR1 as ENHRY and CDR2 as SYGVKD. The DNA for the CDR3 is TGTGCCATCAGTGATTCCGGACAGGGGGGAAAATTTAACACTGAAGCTTTCTTT. Protein product: CAISDSGQGGKFNTEAFF.

The rearrangement links TRBV5-5 to TRBJ1-3, with no clear D. The V end was cut by 3 bases, the J end by 6 bases, with 19 bases between. Germline lookup yields CDR1 SGHKS and CDR2 YYEKEE (reference sequence). This CDR3 spans 16 amino acids. The DNA for the CDR3 is TGTGCCAGCAGCTCCCGCGGAGGGCCAAGCCCAAACACCATATATTTT. Translating it yields CASSSRGGPSPNTIYF.

The V call is TRBV18, the J call TRBJ1-1, with D tentatively TRBD1 (6 bases). The V and J ends lost 2 bases and 1 base respectively, with 14 bases between them. Germline assignment: CDR1 KGHSH and CDR2 LQKENI. This CDR3 comprises 16 residues. The CDR3 spells CASSPGGPNPNTEAFF. CDR3 coding DNA: TGTGCCAGCTCACCAGGGGGCCCTAACCCGAACACTGAAGCTTTCTTT.

The V gene is TRBV14, the J gene TRBJ2-1; 7 nucleotides line up with TRBD2. Germline CDR1 reads SGHDN; CDR2 reads FVKESK. This CDR3 spans 18 amino acids. Trimming at V came to 0 bases and at J to 5 bases, leaving 13 bases not matched to a gene. The CDR3 here is CASSQEGGAGARHNEQFF. CDR3 coding DNA: TGTGCCAGCAGCCAAGAGGGCGGGGCGGGAGCCCGACACAATGAGCAGTTCTTC.

As DNA, the CDR3 is TGTGCCAGCAGCTTAAGGTCAAGCTCTGGAAACACCATATATTTT. Translating it yields CASSLRSSSGNTIYF. The chain combines TRBV11-2 with TRBJ1-3; D gene unclear. There are 15 residues in the CDR3. Trimming pared 2 bases from V and 0 bases from J, leaving 8 bases between. Germline V lookup: CDR1 SGHAT, CDR2 FQNNGV.

Here the CDR3 reads CASTREGGQPQHF. The DNA for the CDR3 is TGTGCCAGCACACGGGAGGGGGGTCAGCCCCAGCATTTT. The rearrangement uses TRBV2 and TRBJ1-5, with D maybe TRBD1 (6 bases). Per germline, CDR1 SNHLY and CDR2 FYNNEI. The CDR3 loop spans 13 amino acids. Trimming removed 7 bases from V and 6 bases from J, with 13 bases in between.

In nucleotides, the CDR3 is TGTGCCAGCAGAATTGGGAACCGACTAGCGGGAGTGATTACCTACGAGCAGTACTTC. This codes for CASRIGNRLAGVITYEQYF. The V call is TRBV5-6, the J call TRBJ2-7; 12 bases are shared with TRBD2. The trim removed 5 bases at V and 2 bases at J, leaving 17 bases unmatched. The CDR3 runs 19 residues. Germline V lookup: CDR1 SGHDT, CDR2 YYEEEE.

This clone was observed a handful of times. This chain uses TRBV18 with TRBJ1-2, with D possibly matching TRBD1 (5 bases). Germline-derived CDR1 and CDR2 are KGHSH and LQKENI. Trimming removed 4 bases at V and 4 bases at J, with 13 bases between. This CDR3 spans 14 amino acids. The CDR3 DNA is TGTGCCAGCTCACAGGGGTCAGTAGTCTATGGCTACACCTTC. Its protein product is CASSQGSVVYGYTF.